This entry lists 25 T cell receptor beta chains sequenced from one sample in a study of shared clonotypes between healthy human individuals. Generated by immunoSEQ multiplex PCR, the TCRdb table keeps only in-frame clones and is missing some. The top ten clones hold 1.1% of a sample with millions of clones, around 96% of them seen once. In the naive CD8 group, cells lacked CD45RO and were positively selected for CCR7, so terminally differentiated effector memory CD45RA+ cells were left out. Sample: naive CD8+ T cells sorted from blood. The receptor set was obtained from a young man in good health.

The V and J genes are TRBV4-3 and TRBJ2-3; 10 nucleotides align to TRBD2. Trimming took 5 bases from V and 2 from J; bases not matched to a gene: 7. This CDR3 is built from 16 residues. Germline-derived CDR1 and CDR2 are LGHNA and YSLEER. CDR3 nucleotide sequence: TGCGCCAGCAGCGCCGGGACTAGCGTCCTCACAGATACGCAGTATTTT. This encodes CASSAGTSVLTDTQYF.

The rearrangement links TRBV7-9 to TRBJ1-2; 9 bases map to TRBD1. Trimming at V came to 11 bases and at J to 3 bases, leaving 4 bases not matched to a gene. Per germline, CDR1 SEHNR and CDR2 FQNEAQ (reference sequence). This CDR3 is built from 12 residues. CDR3 region: CAGTGWYYGYTF. The CDR3 coding sequence is TGTGCCGGGACAGGGTGGTACTATGGCTACACCTTC. The entire variable domain, with the rest obtained from reference TRBV7-9 and TRBJ1-2, is as follows: DTGVSQNPRHKITKRGQNVTFRCDPISEHNRLYWYRQTLGQGPEFLTYFQNEAQLEKSRLLSDRFSAERPKGSFSTLEIQRTEQGDSAMYLCAGTGWYYGYTFGSGTRLTVV.

The V gene is TRBV6-1, the J gene TRBJ1-5; 11 bases match TRBD1. The CDR3 contains 16 residues. The germline CDR1 and CDR2 sequences are MNHNS and SASEGT. V shed 4 bases, J shed 1 base, and the junction held 3 bases outside the gene matches. The CDR3 protein is CASSVGTGGSNQPQHF. CDR3 nucleotide sequence: TGTGCCAGCAGTGTTGGGACAGGGGGGAGCAATCAGCCCCAGCATTTT.

V usage is TRBV4-1 and J usage is TRBJ1-5, with D possibly matching TRBD1 (6 bases). This CDR3 has 14 residues. V was shortened by 5 bases and J by 8 bases, with 16 bases between the two germline ends. Germline CDR1 and CDR2: MGHRA and YSYEKL. The CDR3 spells CASSSDRNTEPQHF. In DNA form, the CDR3 reads TGCGCCAGCAGCTCCGACAGGAACACTGAGCCCCAGCATTTT.

This sequence joins TRBV27 and TRBJ2-1; 12 bases fit TRBD2. Unmatched junction bases numbered 5, after V lost 3 bases and J lost 8 bases. Germline CDR1 and CDR2: MNHEY and SMNVEV (reference sequence). There are 15 residues in the CDR3. The DNA for the CDR3 is TGTGCCAGCAGTTTTCTAGCGGGGGGGTACGATGAGCAGTTCTTC. Translation gives CASSFLAGGYDEQFF.

The rearrangement uses TRBV6-1 and TRBJ1-1; unclear D gene. This CDR3 comprises 13 residues. The V and J ends lost 6 bases and 13 bases respectively, with 21 bases between them. Per the germline V gene, CDR1 is MNHNS and CDR2 is SASEGT. The CDR3 sequence: CASRLGGGWHGFF. CDR3 bases: TGTGCCAGCAGACTAGGCGGTGGCTGGCACGGTTTCTTT.

This chain uses TRBV5-6 with TRBJ1-6; D is ambiguous. V was trimmed by 1 base and J by 12 bases, leaving 11 bases between them. CDR3 length: 13 amino acids. Germline CDR1 is SGHDT and CDR2 is YYEEEE. CDR3 sequence (DNA): TGTGCCAGCAGCTTGAGGTATGGTGAACCCCTCCACTTT. Amino acid sequence: CASSLRYGEPLHF. The full variable domain, rest sourced from reference TRBV5-6 and TRBJ1-6, is DAGVTQSPTHLIKTRGQQVTLRCSPKSGHDTVSWYQQALGQGPQFIFQYYEEEERQRGNFPDRFSGHQFPNYSSELNVNALLLGDSALYLCASSLRYGEPLHFGNGTRLTVT.

Remarks on this clone: Other DNA sequences in this sample translate to the same CDR3. The rearrangement joins TRBV5-4 to TRBJ2-3; D remains ambiguous. Germline CDR1 and CDR2: SGHNT and YYREEE (reference sequence). This CDR3 region has 14 residues. V lost 1 base and J lost 0, with 6 bases in between. The CDR3 sequence is CASSLSGSTDTQYF. The CDR3 DNA reads as TGTGCCAGCAGCTTGTCTGGGAGCACAGATACGCAGTATTTT. Filled out from reference TRBV5-4 and TRBJ2-3, the complete variable domain reads ETGVTQSPTHLIKTRGQQVTLRCSSQSGHNTVSWYQQALGQGPQFIFQYYREEENGRGNFPPRFSGLQFPNYSSELNVNALELDDSALYLCASSLSGSTDTQYFGPGTRLTVL.

The chain employs TRBV4-3 and TRBJ2-5; 7 positions match TRBD2. Germline CDR1 is LGHNA and CDR2 is YSLEER. V shed 0 bases and J 1 base; nucleotides not matched to a gene: 5. The CDR3 length is 16 residues. This chain's CDR3 is CASSQDRGSVQETQYF. The CDR3, as DNA: TGCGCCAGCAGCCAAGATCGCGGGAGCGTCCAAGAGACCCAGTACTTC.

The chain uses TRBV16 and TRBJ1-6; the D gene is possibly TRBD1 (5 bases). Germline V gene lookup returns CDR1 KGHSY and CDR2 FQNENV. V was cut by 1 base and J by 0 bases, with 10 bases left in between. The CDR3 contains 17 residues. CDR3 sequence: CASSQWEGSSYNSPLHF. CDR3 DNA: TGTGCCAGCAGCCAATGGGAGGGGAGCTCCTATAATTCACCCCTCCACTTT.

CDR3 bases: TGTGCCAGCAGTGACGGCAGGGCTTACGAGCAGTACTTC. It codes for CASSDGRAYEQYF. The gene calls are TRBV6-1 and TRBJ2-7; tentatively, D is TRBD1 (5 bases). The CDR3 spans 13 residues. V lost 3 bases, J lost 4 bases, and 10 bases lay in between. Per the germline V gene, CDR1 is MNHNS and CDR2 is SASEGT.

The chain combines TRBV5-1 with TRBJ1-1, with a possible D match to TRBD1 (6 bases). Trimming shortened V by 5 bases and J by 1 base, and 12 bases separated the two germline ends. CDR3 length: 14 amino acids. Germline CDR1 is SGHRS and CDR2 is YFSETQ. CDR3 region: CASSSWGQNTEAFF. CDR3 nucleotide sequence: TGCGCCAGCAGTAGTTGGGGACAGAACACTGAAGCTTTCTTT.

This clone appeared a single time. The V gene is TRBV6-5, the J gene TRBJ2-7, with D perhaps matching TRBD2 (6 bases). The V end was cut by 5 bases, the J end by 2 bases, with 10 bases between. Looked up from germline, CDR1 is MNHEY and CDR2 is SVGAGI. The CDR3 sequence is 13 residues long. In nucleotides, the CDR3 is TGTGCCAGCAGTATCAGACTAGCCTACGAGCAGTACTTC. Translated: CASSIRLAYEQYF.

The chain uses TRBV27 and TRBJ1-6; D possibly corresponds to TRBD1 (6 bases). V was shortened by 5 bases and J by 10 bases, with 15 bases between the two germline ends. Germline V gene data show CDR1 as MNHEY and CDR2 as SMNVEV (reference sequence). The CDR3 has 14 residues. CDR3 DNA: TGTGCCAGCAGTAACAGGGATCTAAGGTCACCCCTCCACTTT. Translation gives CASSNRDLRSPLHF.

The V gene is TRBV27, the J gene TRBJ1-4; the D is unclear. The germline V gene encodes CDR1 MNHEY and CDR2 SMNVEV (reference sequence). The V end lost 6 bases, the J end lost 3 bases, and 17 bases lay between the germline ends. This CDR3 has 16 amino acids. CDR3 nucleotides: TGTGCCAGCAGGCACGGTGGTACGGGCTCTAATGAAAAACTGTTTTTT. Amino acids: CASRHGGTGSNEKLFF.

This chain connects TRBV10-3 to TRBJ1-2; D call uncertain. Trimming removed 11 bases at V and 4 bases at J, with 17 bases between. This CDR3 has 13 residues. Germline loops: CDR1 ENHRY, CDR2 SYGVKD. The CDR3 sequence is CASRTDQSYGYTF. The CDR3 DNA sequence: TGTGCCTCTAGGACGGACCAGTCCTATGGCTACACCTTC.

The genes are TRBV7-8 and TRBJ2-7; 9 bases map to TRBD2. The ends lost 6 bases at V and 1 base at J; junction bases unmatched: 4. The V gene's germline CDR1 is SGHVS and CDR2 FQNEAQ. The CDR3 loop spans 14 amino acids. The CDR3 nucleotides are TGTGCCAGCAGGCAGACTAGCGGTTCCTACGAGCAGTACTTC. The encoded protein is CASRQTSGSYEQYF.

The chain uses TRBV27 and TRBJ2-2, with D unresolved. The CDR3 length is 14 residues. Trimming removed 5 bases from V and 6 bases from J, with 13 bases in between. In germline, CDR1 is MNHEY, CDR2 SMNVEV (reference sequence). The CDR3 DNA follows: TGTGCCAGCAGTACTCGCCTTGATGCCGGGGAGCTGTTTTTT. This encodes CASSTRLDAGELFF.

The chain recombines TRBV18 with TRBJ1-1; the D gene is possibly TRBD1 (6 bases). Between the trimmed V and J ends, which lost 5 bases and 6 bases, there was a span of 13 bases. The CDR3 length is 13 residues. CDR1 is KGHSH, CDR2 LQKENI, per germline. CDR3 nucleotides: TGTGCCAGCTCAGTGATGGGGGGCCCTGAAGCTTTCTTT. Protein sequence: CASSVMGGPEAFF.

V usage is TRBV30 and J usage is TRBJ1-6; 9 positions agree with TRBD1. Germline lookup yields CDR1 GTSNPN and CDR2 SVGIG (reference sequence). V lost 5 bases and J lost 7; bases outside the gene matches: 6. The CDR3 totals 14 residues. In DNA, the CDR3 is TGTGCCTGGGAACCGGGACAGGGAAATTCACCCCTCCACTTT. Protein product: CAWEPGQGNSPLHF.

The rearrangement joins TRBV25-1 to TRBJ2-7, with no clear D. The germline V gene has CDR1 MGHDK and CDR2 SYGVNS. V gave up 3 bases and J gave up 5 bases, with 17 bases separating them. This CDR3 spans 15 amino acids. CDR3 sequence: CASSDGEESYDEQYF. The CDR3 DNA reads as TGTGCCAGCAGTGATGGTGAGGAGAGTTATGACGAGCAGTACTTC.

The chain joins TRBV10-1 to TRBJ2-7; D is undetermined. The CDR3 runs to 16 residues. Germline values: CDR1 WNHNN, CDR2 SYGVQD (reference sequence). The V gene lost 0 bases and the J gene lost 2 bases, with 14 bases spanning the gap. CDR3 protein: CASSESHEARTYEQYF. In DNA form, the CDR3 reads TGCGCCAGCAGTGAGTCGCACGAAGCAAGGACCTACGAGCAGTACTTC.

The rearrangement uses TRBV4-3 and TRBJ2-7, with a possible D match to TRBD1 (5 bases). The length of the CDR3 is 11 residues. From germline, CDR1 is LGHNA and CDR2 YSLEER. Trimming took off 8 bases at V and 6 bases at J, with 11 bases between the two ends. The CDR3, as DNA: TGCGCCAGCGGTAGCCAGGGCGAGCAGTACTTC. This gives the protein CASGSQGEQYF.

The V call is TRBV7-9, the J call TRBJ1-2; no definite D call. This CDR3 has 15 residues. The germline V gene has CDR1 SEHNR and CDR2 FQNEAQ (reference sequence). The V gene lost 1 base and the J gene lost 4 bases, with 13 bases spanning the gap. The CDR3, as DNA: TGTGCCAGCAGCTTAGGGGCCAGCTCTTTCTATGGCTACACCTTC. Translated: CASSLGASSFYGYTF.

In DNA, the CDR3 is TGTGCCAGCAGCCCCATGTACAGGGCACACGAGCAGTACTTC. Translated: CASSPMYRAHEQYF. This sequence joins TRBV7-9 and TRBJ2-7; tentative D call: TRBD1 (6 bases). Germline loops: CDR1 SEHNR, CDR2 FQNEAQ (reference sequence). The CDR3 runs 14 residues. V shed 5 bases and J shed 5 bases, with 16 bases lying between them.